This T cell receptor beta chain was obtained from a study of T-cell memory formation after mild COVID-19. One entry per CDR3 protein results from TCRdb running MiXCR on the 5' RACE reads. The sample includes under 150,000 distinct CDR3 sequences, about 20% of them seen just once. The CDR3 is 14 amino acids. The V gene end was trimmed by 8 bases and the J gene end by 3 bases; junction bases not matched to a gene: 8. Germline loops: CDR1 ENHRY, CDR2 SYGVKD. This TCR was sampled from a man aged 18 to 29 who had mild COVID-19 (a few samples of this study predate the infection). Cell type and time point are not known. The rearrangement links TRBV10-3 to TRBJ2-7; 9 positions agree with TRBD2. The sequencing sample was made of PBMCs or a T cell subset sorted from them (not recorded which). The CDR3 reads CAIRPETSGYEQYF. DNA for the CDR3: TGTGCCATCCGCCCCGAGACTAGCGGCTACGAGCAGTACTTC.